A single sample gave rise to the 10 T cell receptor beta chains below, sequenced in a study of blood T cells in healthy people across ages. Primed by a sample-barcoded 5' primer and a J-beta primer mix, a second PCR proceeded for about 7 to 12 cycles. In TCRdb, the 5' RACE reads were re-called with MiXCR into one record per CDR3 protein. The data contain around 800,000 distinct CDR3 sequences, approximately 48% of them singletons. The source material was blood. The origin of the receptors is a man in his sixties in good health.

V and J are TRBV5-1 and TRBJ2-1, with 9 positions matching TRBD1. The CDR3 sequence is 14 residues long. Trimming cost V 5 bases and J 8 bases; bases outside gene matches: 8. Per germline, CDR1 SGHRS and CDR2 YFSETQ. CDR3 protein: CASSRGQGTDEQFF. CDR3 sequence (DNA): TGCGCCAGCAGTCGAGGACAGGGGACCGATGAGCAGTTCTTC.

The chain joins TRBV18 to TRBJ1-5; 8 bases map to TRBD1. The CDR3 length is 16 residues. V gave up 5 bases and J gave up 1 base; unmatched junction bases: 7. CDR1 is KGHSH, CDR2 LQKENI, per germline. The CDR3 DNA follows: TGTGCCAGCTCATCCCTCCGACAGGGGAGCAATCAGCCCCAGCATTTT. Amino acids: CASSSLRQGSNQPQHF.

The gene calls are TRBV15 and TRBJ1-5, with D maybe TRBD1 (5 bases). Trimming removed 0 bases from V and 7 bases from J, with 19 bases in between. In germline, CDR1 is LNHNV, CDR2 YYDKDF (reference sequence). This CDR3 comprises 17 residues. The CDR3 loop is CATSRDLEGRAGQPQHF. CDR3 coding DNA: TGTGCCACCAGCAGAGACTTGGAAGGCAGGGCGGGCCAGCCCCAGCATTTT.

This clonotype was found many times. The chain has TRBV10-3 and TRBJ2-5, with a possible D match to TRBD1 (5 bases). This CDR3 has 15 amino acids. Germline V CDR1 and CDR2: ENHRY, SYGVKD. Trimming removed 2 bases at V and 0 bases at J, with 10 bases between. CDR3 in DNA: TGTGCCATCAGTGAGAGACAGACGTACCAAGAGACCCAGTACTTC. Translating it yields CAISERQTYQETQYF.

The V and J genes are TRBV20-1 and TRBJ2-5; the match to TRBD2 covers 9 bases. The CDR3 consists of 12 residues. CDR1 is DFQATT and CDR2 is SNEGSKA in the germline V gene (reference sequence). The V gene end was trimmed by 6 bases and the J gene end by 2 bases; junction bases not matched to a gene: 1. For the CDR3, the DNA is TGCAGTGCCGGACTAGCGCAAGAGACCCAGTACTTC. This sequence encodes CSAGLAQETQYF.

The V and J genes are TRBV6-6 and TRBJ2-7; 8 bases map to TRBD1. Near its end, the DNA agrees better with TRBJ2-5, so the J call may be wrong. Germline V gene lookup returns CDR1 MNHNY and CDR2 SVGAGI (reference sequence). The CDR3 covers 15 residues. The CDR3 spells CASSYHTTGEETQYF. The CDR3 bases are TGTGCCAGCAGTTACCACACGACAGGGGAGGAGACCCAGTACTTC.

This clonotype was picked up a small number of times. The chain joins TRBV5-8 to TRBJ2-6; D unresolved. This CDR3 spans 16 amino acids. The V and J ends lost 4 bases and 2 bases respectively, with 13 bases between them. Germline V lookup: CDR1 SGHTS, CDR2 YDEGEE. The CDR3, as DNA: TGTGCCAGCAGCCTGGGCCTCGCGGCTGGGGCCAACGTCCTGACTTTC. Translating it yields CASSLGLAAGANVLTF.

The chain joins TRBV10-3 to TRBJ2-5, with TRBD2 identical over 8 bases. The DNA end is more similar to TRBJ2-7, so the J call may be wrong. This CDR3 spans 16 amino acids. CDR1 is ENHRY and CDR2 is SYGVKD in the germline V gene. The CDR3 DNA is TGTGCCATCAGCGCGGTTCCCGGGGGGGGGTCCTACGAGCAGTACTTC. This encodes CAISAVPGGGSYEQYF.

This clonotype was detected a few times. The rearrangement links TRBV4-3 to TRBJ2-7, with a weak D call TRBD1 (6 bases). Between the trimmed V and J ends, which lost 3 bases and 3 bases, there was a span of 15 bases. The CDR3 is 15 amino acids. Per the germline V gene, CDR1 is LGHNA and CDR2 is YSLEER. CDR3 residues: CASSHHRTENYEQYF. For the CDR3, the DNA is TGCGCCAGCAGCCACCATAGGACAGAAAACTACGAGCAGTACTTC.

The chain employs TRBV20-1 and TRBJ2-7; perhaps TRBD1 as D (6 bases). This CDR3 region has 15 residues. Germline CDR1 reads DFQATT; CDR2 reads SNEGSKA (reference sequence). V was pared by 5 bases and J by 0 bases, with 17 bases between. CDR3 DNA sequence: TGCAGTGCTGGAGGTGGGGGACACTTCTCCTACGAGCAGTACTTC. This translates into CSAGGGGHFSYEQYF.